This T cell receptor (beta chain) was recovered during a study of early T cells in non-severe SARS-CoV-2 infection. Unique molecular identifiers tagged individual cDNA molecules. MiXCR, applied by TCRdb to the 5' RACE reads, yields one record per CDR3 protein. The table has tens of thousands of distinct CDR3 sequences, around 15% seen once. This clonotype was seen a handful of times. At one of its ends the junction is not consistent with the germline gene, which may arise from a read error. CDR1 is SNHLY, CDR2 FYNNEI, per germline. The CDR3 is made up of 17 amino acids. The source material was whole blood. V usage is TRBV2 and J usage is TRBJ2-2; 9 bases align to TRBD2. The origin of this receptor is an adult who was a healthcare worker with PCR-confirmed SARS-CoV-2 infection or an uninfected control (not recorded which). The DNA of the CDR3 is TGTGCCAGCAGGGAAGATAGCGGGAGAATTGACACCGGGGAGCTGTTTTTT. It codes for CASREDSGRIDTGELFF.